This T cell receptor (beta chain) was identified during a study of post-analysis software for immune sequencing data. Overall study context: In terms of disease course, relapsing-remitting, secondary progressive and progressive-relapsing multiple sclerosis were included. Overall study findings and caveats: Relative to controls, patients had 5 or 6 TRBV segments at higher frequency, with TRBV5-6, TRBV5-1 and TRBV20-1 among these. Multiple sclerosis patients had significantly lower normalized Chao1 diversity than controls. F measure clustering grouped samples strongly by preparation batch.

Each TCR beta cDNA library carried unique molecular identifiers. cDNA molecules numbering roughly 0.5 million came from around 0.96 to 9.9 million T cells. TCRdb itself ran the PCR reads through MiXCR, one entry per CDR3 protein. The sample includes hundreds of thousands of distinct CDR3 sequences, approximately 60% seen only once; the top ten take 11%. About this clonotype itself: Its antigen is still unknown.

The CDR3 has 18 residues. The germline V gene encodes CDR1 SGHTA and CDR2 FQGNSA. V gave up 1 base and J gave up 2 bases, with 19 bases separating them. This TCR came from a girl aged 2 to 10 with multiple sclerosis. The J gene is TRBJ2-3, the V gene TRBV7-2; D possibly uses TRBD1 or TRBD2 (5 bases each). The sample consisted of blood. The CDR3 here is CASSLGTGRRGATDTQYF. In DNA, the CDR3 is TGTGCCAGCAGCTTAGGAACGGGCAGGAGAGGGGCCACAGATACGCAGTATTTT.